Included here is one T cell receptor (beta chain) sequence, with context. Its antigen remains unknown. The data are from a study of Ad26.COV2.S vaccination and SARS-CoV-2 variants. As for the study in general: Intramuscular Ad26.COV2.S doses were given once or twice, 56 days apart.

Study-level findings and limits: Overall T cell responses may have been underestimated by the analyses of TCR breadth and depth. Comparable non-spike TCR breadth was observed in vaccine and placebo recipients.

The V segment lost 3 bases and the J segment 2 bases; nucleotides outside the gene matches: 8. This CDR3 has 16 amino acids. The germline gives CDR1 MNHNY, CDR2 SVGAGI (reference sequence). Clones were sequenced by immunoSEQ multiplex PCR, and TCRdb holds only the in-frame ones, with some missing. The data show 320,000 or so clones, with about nine tenths seen just once and 5.5% held by the top ten. The treatment here: 19 received Ad26.COV2.S at low or high dose, single or two shots; five or six received placebo; per-sample allocation not given. The study sampled participants on day 63 after the first vaccine or placebo injection. An adult aged 18-55 years in Boston served as the donor.

The starting material was peripheral blood, obtained in a trial of Ad26.COV2.S vaccine versus placebo. This clonotype originated in a person between 18 and 65 years old who received the Ad26.COV2.S COVID-19 vaccine or a placebo. The chain joins TRBV6-6 to TRBJ2-7; 9 bases map to TRBD1. For the CDR3, the DNA is TGTGCCAGCAGTTATATGGGACAGGGATTCGCCTACGAGCAGTACTTC. It yields the protein CASSYMGQGFAYEQYF.